This TCR beta chain appears in the sequencing data of a study of control samples from healthy donors and cancer patients. V lost 4 bases, J lost 3 bases, and 10 bases stayed unmatched. Germline CDR1 reads SGDLS; CDR2 reads YYNGEE. The CDR3 is 15 amino acids. Profiled with immunoSEQ multiplex PCR; TCRdb holds only in-frame clones, not every one. The repertoire holds about 120,000 clones, 80% to 90% seen once, with around 1.1% in the top ten. Sequences were obtained from PBMCs. This clonotype originated in a woman between 45 and 60 years old with colorectal cancer. The chain links TRBV9 to TRBJ2-7, with 7 bases fitting TRBD1. CDR3 in DNA: TGTGCCAGCAGCCCTCAGGGGGTGCCGGGCTACGAGCAGTACTTC. Its protein product is CASSPQGVPGYEQYF.